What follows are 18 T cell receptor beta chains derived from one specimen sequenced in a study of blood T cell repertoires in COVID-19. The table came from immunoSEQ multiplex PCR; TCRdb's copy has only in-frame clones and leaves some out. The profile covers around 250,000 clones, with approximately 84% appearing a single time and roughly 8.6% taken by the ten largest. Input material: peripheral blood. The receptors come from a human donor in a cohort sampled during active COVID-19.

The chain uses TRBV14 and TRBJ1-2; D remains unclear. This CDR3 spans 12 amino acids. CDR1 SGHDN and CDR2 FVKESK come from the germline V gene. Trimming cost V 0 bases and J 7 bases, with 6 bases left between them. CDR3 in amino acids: CASSQDRVGYTF. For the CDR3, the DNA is TGTGCCAGCAGCCAAGATCGGGTTGGCTACACCTTC.

CDR3 nucleotides: TGTGCCAGCAGCTCAGGGTTTCGCAATCAGCCCCAGCATTTT. Translation gives CASSSGFRNQPQHF. The chain links TRBV3-1 (or the pseudogene TRBV3-2) to TRBJ1-5, with D maybe TRBD1 (5 bases). The CDR3 totals 14 residues. The V end was cut by 5 bases, the J end by 2 bases, with 10 bases between. CDR1 is LGHDT and CDR2 is YNNKEL in the germline V gene (reference sequence).

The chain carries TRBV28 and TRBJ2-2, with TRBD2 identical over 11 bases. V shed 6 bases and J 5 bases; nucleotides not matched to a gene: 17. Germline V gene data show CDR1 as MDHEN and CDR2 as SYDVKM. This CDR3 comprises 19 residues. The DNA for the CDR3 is TGTGCCAGCAGCCCGAGTAGCGGGGGGGCCATACGAAGAACCGGGGAGCTGTTTTTT. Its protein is CASSPSSGGAIRRTGELFF.

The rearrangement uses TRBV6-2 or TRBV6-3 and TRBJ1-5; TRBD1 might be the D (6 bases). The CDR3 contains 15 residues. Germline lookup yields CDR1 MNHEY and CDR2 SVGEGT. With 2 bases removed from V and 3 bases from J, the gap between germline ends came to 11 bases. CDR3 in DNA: TGTGCCAGCAGTTACCTCGGGACACCCAATCAGCCCCAGCATTTT. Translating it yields CASSYLGTPNQPQHF.

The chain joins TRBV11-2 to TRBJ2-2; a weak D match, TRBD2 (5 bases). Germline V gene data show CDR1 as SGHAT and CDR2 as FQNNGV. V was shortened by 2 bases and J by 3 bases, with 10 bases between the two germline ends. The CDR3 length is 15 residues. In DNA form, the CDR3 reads TGTGCCAGCAGCTTAACGACTACACACACCGGGGAGCTGTTTTTT. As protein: CASSLTTTHTGELFF.

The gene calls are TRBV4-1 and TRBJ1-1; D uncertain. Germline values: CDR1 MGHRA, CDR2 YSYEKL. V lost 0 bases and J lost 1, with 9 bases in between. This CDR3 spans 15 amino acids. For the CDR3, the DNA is TGCGCCAGCAGCCAAGAGGCAGGTCGGAACACTGAAGCTTTCTTT. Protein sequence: CASSQEAGRNTEAFF.

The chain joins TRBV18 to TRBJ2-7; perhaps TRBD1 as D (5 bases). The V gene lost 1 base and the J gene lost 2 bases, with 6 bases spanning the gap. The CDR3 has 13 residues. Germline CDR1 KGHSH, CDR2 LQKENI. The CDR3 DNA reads TGTGCCAGCTCACCACAGGGGACCTACGAGCAGTACTTC. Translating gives CASSPQGTYEQYF.

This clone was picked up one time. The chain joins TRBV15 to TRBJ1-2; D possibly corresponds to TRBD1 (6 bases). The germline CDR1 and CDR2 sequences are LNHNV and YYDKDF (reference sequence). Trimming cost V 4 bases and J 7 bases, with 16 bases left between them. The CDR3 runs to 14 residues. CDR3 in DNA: TGTGCCACCAGCATAAGAACGACAGGAGCTGGCTACACCTTC. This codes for CATSIRTTGAGYTF.

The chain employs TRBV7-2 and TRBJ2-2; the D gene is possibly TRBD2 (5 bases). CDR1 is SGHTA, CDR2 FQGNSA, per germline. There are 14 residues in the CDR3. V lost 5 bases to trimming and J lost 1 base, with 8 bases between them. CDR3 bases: TGTGCCAGCAGCGGACTCCGGAACACCGGGGAGCTGTTTTTT. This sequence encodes CASSGLRNTGELFF.

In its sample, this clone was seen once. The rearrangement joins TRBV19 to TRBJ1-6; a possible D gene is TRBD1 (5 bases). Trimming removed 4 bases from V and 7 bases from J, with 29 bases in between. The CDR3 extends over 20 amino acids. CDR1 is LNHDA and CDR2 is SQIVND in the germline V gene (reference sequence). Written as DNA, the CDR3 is TGTGCCAGTAGTACCAAGCGAACAGGAGGGGCCTTTGTGGGCAATTCACCCCTCCACTTT. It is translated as CASSTKRTGGAFVGNSPLHF.

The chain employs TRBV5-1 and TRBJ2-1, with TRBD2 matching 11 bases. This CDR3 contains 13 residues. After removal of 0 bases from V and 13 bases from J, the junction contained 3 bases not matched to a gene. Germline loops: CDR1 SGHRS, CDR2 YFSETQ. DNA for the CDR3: TGCGCCAGCAGCTTGGAGACTAGCGGGAATCAGTTCTTC. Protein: CASSLETSGNQFF.

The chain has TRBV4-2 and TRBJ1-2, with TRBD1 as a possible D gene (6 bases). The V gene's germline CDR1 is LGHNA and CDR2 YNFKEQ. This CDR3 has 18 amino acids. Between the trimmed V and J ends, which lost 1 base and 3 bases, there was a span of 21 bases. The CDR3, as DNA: TGTGCCAGCAGCCAAGGGCCGGGGGGGGGCCGAGGGGACTATGGCTACACCTTC. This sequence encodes CASSQGPGGGRGDYGYTF.

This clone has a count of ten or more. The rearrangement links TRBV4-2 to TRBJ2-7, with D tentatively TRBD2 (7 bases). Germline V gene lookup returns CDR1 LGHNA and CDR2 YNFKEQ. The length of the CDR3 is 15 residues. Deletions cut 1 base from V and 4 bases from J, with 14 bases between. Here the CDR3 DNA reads TGTGCCAGCAGCCAAGCGGCAGGGGAGGGTTACGAGCAGTACTTC. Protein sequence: CASSQAAGEGYEQYF.

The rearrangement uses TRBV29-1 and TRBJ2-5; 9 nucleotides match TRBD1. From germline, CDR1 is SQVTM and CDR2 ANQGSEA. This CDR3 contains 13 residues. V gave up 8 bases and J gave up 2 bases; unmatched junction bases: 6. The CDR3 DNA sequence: TGCAGCTCCACAGGGGGCCTTCAAGAGACCCAGTACTTC. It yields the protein CSSTGGLQETQYF.

The chain's CDR3 is CASSSRTGSHSGNTIYF. CDR3 nucleotide sequence: TGTGCCAGCAGTTCTCGGACAGGATCCCACTCTGGAAACACCATATATTTT. This chain links TRBV28 with TRBJ1-3; 7 bases line up with TRBD1. The CDR3 loop spans 17 amino acids. The junction had 9 bases not matched to a gene; V was cut back by 4 bases and J by 0 bases. Germline CDR1 is MDHEN and CDR2 is SYDVKM.

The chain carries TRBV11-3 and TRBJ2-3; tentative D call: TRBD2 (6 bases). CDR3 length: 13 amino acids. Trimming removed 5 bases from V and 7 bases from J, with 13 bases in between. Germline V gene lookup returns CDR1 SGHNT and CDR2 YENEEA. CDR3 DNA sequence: TGTGCCAGCAGCCAGGACGGGGGAAATACGCAGTATTTT. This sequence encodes CASSQDGGNTQYF.

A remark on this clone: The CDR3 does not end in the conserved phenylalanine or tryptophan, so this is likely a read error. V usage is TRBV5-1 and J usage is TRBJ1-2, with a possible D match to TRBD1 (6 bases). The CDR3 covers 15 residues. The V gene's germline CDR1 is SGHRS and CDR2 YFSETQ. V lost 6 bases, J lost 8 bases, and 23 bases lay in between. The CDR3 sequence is CASTTGHYIGGGYTL. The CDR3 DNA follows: TGCGCCAGCACCACGGGACACTACATTGGAGGAGGCTACACCCTC.

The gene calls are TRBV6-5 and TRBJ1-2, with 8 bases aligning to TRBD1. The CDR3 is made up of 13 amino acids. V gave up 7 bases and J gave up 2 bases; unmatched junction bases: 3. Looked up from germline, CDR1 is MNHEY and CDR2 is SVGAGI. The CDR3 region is CASTYRGNYGYTF. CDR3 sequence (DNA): TGTGCCAGCACGTACAGGGGGAACTATGGCTACACCTTC.